This T cell receptor (beta chain) was identified during a study of PD-1 blockade in classical Hodgkin lymphoma. Broader study findings: Lower baseline TCR diversity was reported for newly diagnosed patients than for healthy donors. With respect to the repertoire differences, their causes, possibly disease activity or prior therapy, remain undefined. CD8+ TCR diversity did not rise significantly by C4D1, unlike CD4+.

Sequencing used immunoSEQ multiplex PCR; TCRdb keeps in-frame clones, though not all of them. The sample consists of almost 20,000 clones, more than 80% of them appearing once. Sample time point: cycle 4 day 1 (C4D1), after less than 7 weeks of nivolumab. Every single patient, without exception, relapsed after autologous stem cell transplantation, and brentuximab vedotin exposure varied. It was by magnetic negative selection that CD8+ T cells were isolated from thawed PBMCs. Best outcomes ranged across complete response, partial response and progressive disease. The V end lost 0 bases, the J end lost 2 bases, and 5 bases lay between the germline ends. The CDR3 runs 14 residues. Per the germline V gene, CDR1 is SGDLS and CDR2 is YYNGEE. Comment on this clone: What it binds is unknown.

This receptor was taken from a human donor with classical Hodgkin lymphoma. Material: CD8+ T cells from blood, obtained before the fourth cycle of nivolumab. V and J are TRBV9 and TRBJ2-2; D unclear. CDR3 bases: TGTGCCAGCAGCGTAGGGGCTAACACCGGGGAGCTGTTTTTT. Protein: CASSVGANTGELFF.